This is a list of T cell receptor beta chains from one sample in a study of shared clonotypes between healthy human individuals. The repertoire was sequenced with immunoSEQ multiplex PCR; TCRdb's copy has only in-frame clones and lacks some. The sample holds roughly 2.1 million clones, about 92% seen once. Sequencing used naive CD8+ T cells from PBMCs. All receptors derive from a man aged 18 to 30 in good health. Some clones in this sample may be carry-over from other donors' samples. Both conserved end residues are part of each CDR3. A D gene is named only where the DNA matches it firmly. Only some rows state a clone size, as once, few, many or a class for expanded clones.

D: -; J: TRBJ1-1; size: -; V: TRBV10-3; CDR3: CAISDPVDTEAFF; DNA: TGTGCCATCAGTGACCCGGTGGACACTGAAGCTTTCTTT
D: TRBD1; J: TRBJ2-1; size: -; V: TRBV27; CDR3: CASSLGTGMDEQFF; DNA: TGTGCCAGCAGTTTAGGGACAGGAATGGATGAGCAGTTCTTC
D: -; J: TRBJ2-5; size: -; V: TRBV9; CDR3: CASSAESETQYF; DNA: TGTGCCAGCAGCGCCGAGTCAGAGACCCAGTACTTC
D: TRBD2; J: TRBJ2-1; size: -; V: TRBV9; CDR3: CASSPAGLAGWSSYNEQFF; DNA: TGTGCCAGCAGCCCAGCAGGACTAGCGGGATGGAGCTCCTACAATGAGCAGTTCTTC
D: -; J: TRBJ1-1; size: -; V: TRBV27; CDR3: CASSLTMNTEAFF; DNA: TGTGCCAGCAGCCTTACTATGAACACTGAAGCTTTCTTT
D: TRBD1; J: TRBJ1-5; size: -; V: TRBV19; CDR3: CASRQGRDNQPQHF; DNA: TGTGCCAGTCGACAGGGGAGAGACAATCAGCCCCAGCATTTT
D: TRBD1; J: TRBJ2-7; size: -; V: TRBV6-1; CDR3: CASGDRAGEYF; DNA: TGTGCCAGCGGAGACAGGGCGGGCGAGTACTTC
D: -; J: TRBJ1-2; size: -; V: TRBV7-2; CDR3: CASSLTGSFYGYTF; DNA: TGTGCCAGCAGCTTAACGGGCAGCTTCTATGGCTACACCTTC
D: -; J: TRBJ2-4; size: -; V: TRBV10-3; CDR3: CAAKRNREAKNIQYF; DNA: TGTGCCGCCAAGAGGAACAGGGAGGCCAAAAACATTCAGTACTTC
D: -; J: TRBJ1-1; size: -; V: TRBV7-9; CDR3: CASSLASMGTEAFF; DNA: TGTGCCAGCAGCTTAGCTTCCATGGGCACTGAAGCTTTCTTT
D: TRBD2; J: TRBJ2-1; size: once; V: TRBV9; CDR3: CASSVGSGRADGEQFF; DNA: TGTGCCAGCAGCGTAGGTAGCGGGAGAGCCGATGGTGAGCAGTTCTTC
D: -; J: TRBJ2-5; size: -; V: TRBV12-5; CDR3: CASQASQETQYF; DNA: TGTGCTAGTCAGGCTAGCCAAGAGACCCAGTACTTC
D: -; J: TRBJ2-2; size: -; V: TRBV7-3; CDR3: CASSLFPGSSGELFF; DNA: TGTGCCAGCAGCTTATTCCCGGGGAGCTCCGGGGAGCTGTTTTTT
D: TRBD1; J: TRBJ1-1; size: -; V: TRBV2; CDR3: CASSEDRQGPWTEAFF; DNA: TGTGCCAGCAGTGAAGATCGACAGGGGCCGTGGACTGAAGCTTTCTTT
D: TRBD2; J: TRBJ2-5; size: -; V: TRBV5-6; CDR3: CASSLNLLAGVPGKETQYF; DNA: TGTGCCAGCAGCTTGAATTTACTAGCGGGAGTGCCGGGTAAAGAGACCCAGTACTTC
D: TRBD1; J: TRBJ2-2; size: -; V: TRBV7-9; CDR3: CAGDRGLDTGELFF; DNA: TGTGCCGGGGACAGGGGCCTCGACACCGGGGAGCTGTTTTTT
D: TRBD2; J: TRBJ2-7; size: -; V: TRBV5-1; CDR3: CASSLGINPSGSDEQYF; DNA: TGCGCCAGCAGCTTGGGTATAAATCCTAGCGGGAGCGACGAGCAGTACTTC
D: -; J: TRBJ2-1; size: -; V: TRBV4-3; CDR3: CASSQAQTAGYYNEQFF; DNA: TGCGCCAGCAGCCAGGCCCAAACGGCAGGGTACTACAATGAGCAGTTCTTC
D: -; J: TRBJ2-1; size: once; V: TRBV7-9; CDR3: CASRQKGGRSDNEQFF; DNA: TGTGCCAGCAGACAAAAAGGGGGACGGTCCGACAATGAGCAGTTCTTC
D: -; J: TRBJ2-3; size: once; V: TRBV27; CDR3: CASSLIWETDTQYF; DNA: TGTGCCAGCAGTTTAATCTGGGAAACAGATACGCAGTATTTT
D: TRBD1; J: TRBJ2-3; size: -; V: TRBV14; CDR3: CATSTGRDRTDTTSTDTQYF; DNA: TGTGCCACCTCCACCGGCCGGGACAGGACTGATACCACTAGCACAGATACGCAGTATTTT
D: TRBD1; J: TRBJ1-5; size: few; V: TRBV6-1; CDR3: CASSPIGQGLPQHF; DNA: TGTGCCAGCAGTCCTATCGGACAGGGGCTGCCCCAGCATTTT
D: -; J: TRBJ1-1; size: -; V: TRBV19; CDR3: CASSIPDSSMGAFF; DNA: TGTGCCAGTAGTATTCCAGACAGTTCTATGGGAGCTTTCTTT
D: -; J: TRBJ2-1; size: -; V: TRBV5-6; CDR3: CASSSRASYNEQFF; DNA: TGTGCCAGCAGCTCAAGGGCCTCCTACAATGAGCAGTTCTTC
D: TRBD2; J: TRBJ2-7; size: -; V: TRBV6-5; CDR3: CASSYGLAGGYEQYF; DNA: TGTGCCAGCAGTTACGGGCTAGCGGGAGGATACGAGCAGTACTTC
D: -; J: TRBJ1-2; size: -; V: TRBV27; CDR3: CASSLRGRNYGYTF; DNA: TGTGCCAGCAGTTTACGAGGACGGAACTATGGCTACACCTTC
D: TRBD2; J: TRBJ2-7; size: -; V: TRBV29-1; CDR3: CSVETGTSVTYEQYF; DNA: TGCAGCGTTGAAACCGGGACTAGCGTAACCTACGAGCAGTACTTC
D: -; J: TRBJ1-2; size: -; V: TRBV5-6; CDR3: CASSLGPLSGYTF; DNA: TGTGCCAGCAGCTTGGGGCCCCTAAGTGGCTACACCTTC
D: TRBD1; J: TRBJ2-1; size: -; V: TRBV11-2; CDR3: CASSLELRTGWDNEQFF; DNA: TGTGCCAGCAGCTTGGAACTACGGACAGGGTGGGACAATGAGCAGTTCTTC
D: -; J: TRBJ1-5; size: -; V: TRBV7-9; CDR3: CASSGGGSSNQPQHF; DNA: TGTGCCAGCAGCGGGGGGGGCTCTAGCAATCAGCCCCAGCATTTT
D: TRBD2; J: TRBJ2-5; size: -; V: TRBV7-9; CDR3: CASTGGAETQYF; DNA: TGTGCCAGCACGGGAGGAGCGGAGACCCAGTACTTC
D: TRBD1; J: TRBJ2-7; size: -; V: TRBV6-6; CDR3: CASTLSRTGTYEQYF; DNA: TGTGCCAGCACCCTAAGCCGGACAGGGACCTACGAGCAGTACTTC
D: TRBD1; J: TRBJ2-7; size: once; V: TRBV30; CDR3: CAWVEHPGTGSYEQYF; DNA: TGTGCCTGGGTTGAACATCCCGGGACAGGATCCTACGAGCAGTACTTC
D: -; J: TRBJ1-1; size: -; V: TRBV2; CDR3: CASTFLAEWRAEAFF; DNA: TGTGCCAGCACCTTCTTGGCCGAATGGAGGGCTGAAGCTTTCTTT
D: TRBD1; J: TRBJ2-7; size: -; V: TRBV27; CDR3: CASSPRQGLLPYEQYF; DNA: TGTGCCAGCAGTCCGCGACAGGGCCTCCTGCCCTACGAGCAGTACTTC
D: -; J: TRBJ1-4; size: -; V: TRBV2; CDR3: CASSDDQGVRLFF; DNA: TGTGCCAGCAGTGATGATCAAGGAGTTCGACTGTTTTTT
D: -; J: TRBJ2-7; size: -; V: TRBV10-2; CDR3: CASSERAAYEQYF; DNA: TGCGCCAGCAGTGAGCGAGCGGCTTACGAGCAGTACTTC
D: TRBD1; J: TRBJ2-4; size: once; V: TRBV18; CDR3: CASSPGDRGLQNIQYF; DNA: TGTGCCAGCTCACCAGGGGACAGGGGGCTTCAAAACATTCAGTACTTC
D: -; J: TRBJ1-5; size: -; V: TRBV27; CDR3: CASSAWDSNQPQHF; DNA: TGTGCCAGCAGTGCCTGGGACAGCAATCAGCCCCAGCATTTT
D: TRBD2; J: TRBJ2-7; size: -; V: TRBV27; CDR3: CASSLFKAGGIHEQYF; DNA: TGTGCCAGCAGTTTATTTAAGGCGGGAGGGATCCACGAGCAGTACTTC
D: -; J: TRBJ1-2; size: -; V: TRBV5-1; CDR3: CASSEPLEDYGYTF; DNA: TGCGCCAGCAGCGAACCGCTGGAGGACTATGGCTACACCTTC
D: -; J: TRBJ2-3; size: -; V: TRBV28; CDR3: CASSLVRSTDTQYF; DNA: TGTGCCAGCAGTTTAGTCAGGAGCACAGATACGCAGTATTTT
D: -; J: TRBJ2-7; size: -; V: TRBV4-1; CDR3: CASSQLEGQRGYYEQYF; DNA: TGCGCCAGCAGCCAACTGGAGGGACAGCGAGGTTACTACGAGCAGTACTTC
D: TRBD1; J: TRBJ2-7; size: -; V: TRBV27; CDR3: CASSLRGQNSYEQYF; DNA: TGTGCCAGCAGTTTGAGGGGACAGAATTCCTACGAGCAGTACTTC
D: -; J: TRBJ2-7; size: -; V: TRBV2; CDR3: CASRKTYEQYF; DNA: TGTGCCAGTCGGAAGACCTACGAGCAGTACTTC
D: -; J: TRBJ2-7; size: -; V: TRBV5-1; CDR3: CASRFRDRPYEQYF; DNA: TGCGCCAGCAGGTTCCGGGACCGACCCTACGAGCAGTACTTC
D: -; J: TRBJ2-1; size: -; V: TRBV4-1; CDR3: CASSLGANEQFF; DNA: TGCGCCAGCAGCCTAGGGGCCAATGAGCAGTTCTTC
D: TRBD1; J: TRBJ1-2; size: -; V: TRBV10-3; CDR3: CAISESVGTGSGPATYGYTF; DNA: TGTGCCATCAGTGAGTCGGTCGGGACAGGTTCAGGACCTGCGACCTATGGCTACACCTTC
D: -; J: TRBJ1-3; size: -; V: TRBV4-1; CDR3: CASSQDRGSGNTIYF; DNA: TGCGCCAGCAGCCAAGATCGGGGCTCTGGAAACACCATATATTTT
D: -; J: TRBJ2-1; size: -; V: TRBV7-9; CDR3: CASSPLTTPNEQFF; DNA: TGTGCCAGCAGCCCATTGACAACCCCCAATGAGCAGTTCTTC
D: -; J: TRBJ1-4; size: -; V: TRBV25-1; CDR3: CASSDRWTNEKLFF; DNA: TGTGCCAGCAGTGACCGGTGGACTAATGAAAAACTGTTTTTT
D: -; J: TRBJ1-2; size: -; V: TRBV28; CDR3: CASSLPGAWGYGYTF; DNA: TGTGCCAGCAGCTTACCAGGGGCCTGGGGCTATGGCTACACCTTC
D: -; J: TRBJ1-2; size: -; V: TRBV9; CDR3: CASSATGYGYTF; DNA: TGTGCCAGCAGCGCAACTGGCTATGGCTACACCTTC
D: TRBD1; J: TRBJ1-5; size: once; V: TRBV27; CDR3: CASSPNRGHYRPQHF; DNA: TGTGCCAGCAGTCCGAACAGGGGCCACTATCGGCCCCAGCATTTT
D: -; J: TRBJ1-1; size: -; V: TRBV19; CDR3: CASSLPRRGNTEAFF; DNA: TGTGCCAGTAGTTTACCGAGGAGGGGAAACACTGAAGCTTTCTTT
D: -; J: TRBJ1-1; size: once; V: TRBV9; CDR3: CASSVGGRSTEAFF; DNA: TGTGCCAGCAGCGTAGGCGGCCGGAGCACTGAAGCTTTCTTT
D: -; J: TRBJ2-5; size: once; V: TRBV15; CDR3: CATSRDSQEGPETQYF; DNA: TGTGCCACCAGCAGAGATTCCCAGGAGGGGCCTGAGACCCAGTACTTC
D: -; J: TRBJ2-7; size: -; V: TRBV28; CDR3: CASSFRQIPYEQYF; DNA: TGTGCCAGCAGTTTCCGGCAGATCCCCTACGAGCAGTACTTC
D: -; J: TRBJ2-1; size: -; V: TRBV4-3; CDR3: CASSIRPPLGHEQFF; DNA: TGCGCCAGCAGCATACGTCCCCCCCTGGGGCATGAGCAGTTCTTC